These T cell receptor beta chains were read from a single sample in a study of radiotherapy plus CTLA-4 blockade in lung cancer. Assay used: immunoSEQ multiplex PCR; TCRdb lists only in-frame clones, some missing. The table includes about 62,000 clones, roughly three quarters detected once. The material sequenced was peripheral blood, taken from a patient treated with radiotherapy plus ipilimumab. The source of these receptors is a human donor with non-small cell lung cancer who had a complete response to radiotherapy plus ipilimumab. The CDR3 runs from the conserved cysteine through the conserved F or W. A D gene is named only where the DNA matches it firmly. Not every row has a clone size; where given, it reads once, few, many or a size class.

TRBD1	TRBV6-5	.	TRBJ2-7	CASRPDRGLYEQYF	TGTGCCAGCAGGCCCGACAGGGGCCTCTACGAGCAGTACTTC
.	TRBV29-1	.	TRBJ2-3	CSVDRTASTDTQYF	TGCAGCGTTGACCGGACTGCCTCCACAGATACGCAGTATTTT
TRBD1	TRBV10-3	.	TRBJ2-5	CAISGTGEETQYF	TGTGCCATCAGTGGGACAGGGGAAGAGACCCAGTACTTC
TRBD1	TRBV19	.	TRBJ2-4	CASRPTGVAKNIQYF	TGTGCCAGTAGACCCACAGGGGTAGCCAAAAACATTCAGTACTTC
.	TRBV19	.	TRBJ2-1	CASSPPEREQFF	TGTGCCAGTAGTCCTCCCGAGCGTGAGCAGTTCTTC
.	TRBV7-2	.	TRBJ1-5	CASSPGYFGQPQHF	TGTGCCAGCAGCCCAGGATATTTTGGTCAGCCCCAGCATTTT
.	TRBV10-3	.	TRBJ2-7	CAISANRGPGDEQYF	TGTGCCATCAGTGCAAACAGAGGTCCGGGGGACGAGCAGTACTTC
TRBD2	TRBV7-2	.	TRBJ2-1	CASSPGTSMGYEQFF	TGTGCCAGCAGCCCAGGGACTAGCATGGGCTATGAGCAGTTCTTC
TRBD1	TRBV7-7	.	TRBJ1-5	CASSVPGQGCQPQHF	TGTGCCAGCAGCGTACCGGGACAGGGATGTCAGCCCCAGCATTTT
TRBD1	TRBV18	.	TRBJ2-7	CASSPGQGGYYEQYF	TGTGCCAGCTCACCGGGACAGGGGGGATACTACGAGCAGTACTTC
TRBD1	TRBV4-1	few	TRBJ1-4	CASSQPGQGPEKLFF	TGCGCCAGCAGCCAGCCGGGACAGGGGCCTGAAAAACTGTTTTTT